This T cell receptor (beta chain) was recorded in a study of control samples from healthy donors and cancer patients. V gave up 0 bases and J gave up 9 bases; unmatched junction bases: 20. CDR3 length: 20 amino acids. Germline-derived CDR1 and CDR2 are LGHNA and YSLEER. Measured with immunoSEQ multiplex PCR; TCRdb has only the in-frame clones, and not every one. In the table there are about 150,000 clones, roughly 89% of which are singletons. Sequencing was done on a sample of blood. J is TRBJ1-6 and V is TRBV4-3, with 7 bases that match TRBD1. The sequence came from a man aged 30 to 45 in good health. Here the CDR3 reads CASSQEVIAGTARGASPLHF. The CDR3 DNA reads TGCGCCAGCAGCCAAGAAGTCATTGCCGGGACAGCCCGTGGGGCTTCACCCCTCCACTTT.